This T cell receptor (delta chain) was identified during a study of gamma-delta T cells after stem cell transplantation. TCRdb re-called clones from the RT-PCR reads via CATT. The sample consists of roughly 3,000 delta-chain clones, just over 2.5% of them appearing once. Germline CDR1 GEAIGNYY, CDR2 EKD. V shed 1 base, J shed 5 bases, and the junction held 6 bases outside the gene matches. The CDR3 consists of 14 residues. The source material was gamma-delta T cells. The J gene is TRDJ1, the V gene TRDV2; TRDD3 matches 7 bases. The clonotype comes from a human donor. It is not recorded whose cells these are; they may come from a transplant donor. The CDR3 region is CACDTLGVDDKLIF. CDR3 nucleotide sequence: TGTGCCTGTGACACTCTGGGGGTTGATGATAAACTCATCTTT.